This TCR beta chain originates from a study of monozygotic twins with inflammatory bowel disease. It was roughly 3.5 ug of total RNA that each TCR library used. TCRdb reprocessed the 5' RACE reads, with one entry per CDR3 protein and no DNA. The table for this sample gives 200,000 to 250,000 distinct CDR3 sequences. The CDR3 length is 16 residues. CDR1 is MNHEY and CDR2 is SMNVEV in the germline V gene (reference sequence). The TCR sequence derives from a human donor with ulcerative colitis or Crohn's disease, or a healthy co-twin of an affected twin (not recorded which). Sequenced material: blood. V is TRBV27 and J is TRBJ2-2; the TCRdb D gene call, TRBD2, has no DNA to confirm it. The CDR3 here is CASSLTGRVNTGELFF.